This is a list of T cell receptor beta chains from one sample in a study of blood T cell repertoires in COVID-19. TCRdb's copy holds only in-frame clones and misses some; the assay was immunoSEQ multiplex PCR. The table shows 320,000 or so clones, with approximately 88% occurring only once. The source material was PBMCs or T cells enriched from blood (not recorded which). The receptors stem from a man younger than 45 who had recovered from COVID-19. CDR3s include the opening cysteine and the closing phenylalanine or tryptophan. The D gene is left open where the match is weak. Only part of the rows carry a size: once, few, many, or a class if the clone is expanded.

j_call | v_call | clone_size | d_call | cdr3_nt | cdr3_aa
TRBJ1-4 | TRBV7-8 | - | TRBD1 | TGTGCCAGCAGCCTAGGGACAGCCCAACAAGGGGAAAAACTGTTTTTT | CASSLGTAQQGEKLFF
TRBJ1-2 | TRBV2 | - | TRBD1 | TGTGCCAGCAGTGAACCGGGACAGGGACTCTATGGCTACACCTTC | CASSEPGQGLYGYTF
TRBJ1-4 | TRBV18 | once | TRBD1 | TGTGCCAGCTCACCATCGGGGACAGGGGGATCTGAAAAACTGTTTTTT | CASSPSGTGGSEKLFF
TRBJ2-6 | TRBV5-4 | - | - | TGTGCCAGCAGCTCAAGGGGATCTGGGGCCAACGTCCTGACTTTC | CASSSRGSGANVLTF
TRBJ1-5 | TRBV19 | - | - | TGTGCCAGTAAGCCCCTTAATTGGAGGGTCCCTCAGCCCCAGCATTTT | CASKPLNWRVPQPQHF
TRBJ2-7 | TRBV18 | once | TRBD1 | TGTGCCAGCTCACAGTCCCGGGACAGCTACGAGCAGTACTTC | CASSQSRDSYEQYF
TRBJ1-3 | TRBV9 | few | TRBD1 | TGTGCCAGCAGCGCAGATCTACAGGGGGCGGGAAACACCATATATTTT | CASSADLQGAGNTIYF
TRBJ2-7 | TRBV9 | - | - | TGTGCCAGCAGCGTAGGAGGGAATTACGAGCAGTACTTC | CASSVGGNYEQYF
TRBJ1-4 | TRBV9 | - | TRBD1 | TGTGCCAGCAGCGCGTTCGGGGGGACAGGTACCGAAAAACTGTTTTTT | CASSAFGGTGTEKLFF
TRBJ2-3 | TRBV20-1 | once | - | TGCAGTGCCCAGGAATCAGATACGCAGTATTTT | CSAQESDTQYF
TRBJ1-4 | TRBV5-1 | - | - | TGCGCCAGCTCTGGACAGCCAACTAATGAAAAACTGTTTTTT | CASSGQPTNEKLFF
TRBJ2-7 | TRBV9 | once | TRBD1 | TGTGCCAGCAGCCTGCGGGACAGGGGCTACGAGCAGTACTTC | CASSLRDRGYEQYF
TRBJ1-5 | TRBV20-1 | - | TRBD1 | TGCAGTGCTAGTCCGGACAGGGACAATCAGCCCCAGCATTTT | CSASPDRDNQPQHF
TRBJ1-3 | TRBV9 | - | - | TGTGCCAGCAGCGTAGGGGGCGGTCCCTCTGGAAACACCATATATTTT | CASSVGGGPSGNTIYF
TRBJ1-6 | TRBV11-2 | - | - | TGTGCCAGCAGCTTAGGCCTACCACCCCTCCACTTT | CASSLGLPPLHF